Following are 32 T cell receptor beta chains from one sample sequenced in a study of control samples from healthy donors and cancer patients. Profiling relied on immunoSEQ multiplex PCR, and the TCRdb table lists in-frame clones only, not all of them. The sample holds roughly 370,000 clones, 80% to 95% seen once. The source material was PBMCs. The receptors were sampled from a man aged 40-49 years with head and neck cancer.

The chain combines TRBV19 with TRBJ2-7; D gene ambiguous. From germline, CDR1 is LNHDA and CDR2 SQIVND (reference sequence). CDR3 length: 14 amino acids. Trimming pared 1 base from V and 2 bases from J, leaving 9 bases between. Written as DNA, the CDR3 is TGTGCCAGTAGTATAGCCCCTCTAGCCTACGAGCAGTACTTC. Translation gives CASSIAPLAYEQYF.

In nucleotides, the CDR3 is TGTGCCAGCAGCGTAGCTTGGACGGTGAACACCGGGGAGCTGTTTTTT. Translation gives CASSVAWTVNTGELFF. This rearrangement joins TRBV9 to TRBJ2-2; D uncertain. The V gene's germline CDR1 is SGDLS and CDR2 YYNGEE. The CDR3 spans 16 residues. Trimming left V 0 bases short and J 1 base short, with 10 bases between.

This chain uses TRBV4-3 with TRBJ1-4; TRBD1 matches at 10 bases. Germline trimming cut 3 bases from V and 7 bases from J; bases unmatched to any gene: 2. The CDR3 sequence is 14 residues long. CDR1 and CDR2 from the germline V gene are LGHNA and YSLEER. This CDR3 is CASSQGQGSEKLFF. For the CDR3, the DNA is TGCGCCAGCAGCCAGGGACAGGGGAGTGAAAAACTGTTTTTT.

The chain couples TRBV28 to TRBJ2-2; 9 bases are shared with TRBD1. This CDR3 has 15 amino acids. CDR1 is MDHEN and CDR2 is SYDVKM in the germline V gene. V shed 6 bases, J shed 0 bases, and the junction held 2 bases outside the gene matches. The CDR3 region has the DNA TGTGCCAGCAGACGACAGGGGGCGAACACCGGGGAGCTGTTTTTT. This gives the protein CASRRQGANTGELFF. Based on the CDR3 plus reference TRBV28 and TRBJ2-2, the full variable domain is DVKVTQSSRYLVKRTGEKVFLECVQDMDHENMFWYRQDPGLGLRLIYFSYDVKMKEKGDIPEGYSVSREKKERFSLILESASTNQTSMYLCASRRQGANTGELFFGEGSRLTVL.

CDR3 sequence: CASSVHGETQYF. The DNA for the CDR3 is TGTGCCAGCAGCGTACACGGAGAGACCCAGTACTTC. This chain connects TRBV9 to TRBJ2-5; no clear D. Germline V gene data show CDR1 as SGDLS and CDR2 as YYNGEE. CDR3 length: 12 amino acids. The germline V and J ends were trimmed by 1 base and 4 bases, with 5 bases remaining between them. Complete variable domain (other parts from reference TRBV9 and TRBJ2-5): DSGVTQTPKHLITATGQRVTLRCSPRSGDLSVYWYQQSLDQGLQFLIQYYNGEERAKGNILERFSAQQFPDLHSELNLSSLELGDSALYFCASSVHGETQYFGPGTRLLVL.

CDR3 DNA: TGTGCTAGTGGTTTGACCGACAGTGAAGCTTTCTTT. It specifies CASGLTDSEAFF. V gene TRBV12-5 combines with J gene TRBJ1-1; perhaps TRBD1 as D (5 bases). The germline V gene encodes CDR1 LGHNT and CDR2 FRNRAP. V lost 2 bases to trimming and J lost 7 bases, with 8 bases between them. The CDR3 is 12 amino acids.

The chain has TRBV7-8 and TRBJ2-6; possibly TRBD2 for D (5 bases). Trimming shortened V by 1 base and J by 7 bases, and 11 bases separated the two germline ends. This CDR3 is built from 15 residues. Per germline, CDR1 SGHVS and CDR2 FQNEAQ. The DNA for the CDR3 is TGTGCCAGCAGCTTAGGAGAGGACTTAGCCAACGTCCTGACTTTC. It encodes CASSLGEDLANVLTF.

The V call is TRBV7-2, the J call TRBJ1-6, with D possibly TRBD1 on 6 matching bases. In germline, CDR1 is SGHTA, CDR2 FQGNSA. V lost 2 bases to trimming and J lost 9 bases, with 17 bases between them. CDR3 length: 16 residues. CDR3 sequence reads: CASSLNRVLSGSPLHF. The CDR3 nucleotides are TGTGCCAGCAGCTTAAACAGGGTTCTTTCGGGTTCACCCCTCCACTTT.

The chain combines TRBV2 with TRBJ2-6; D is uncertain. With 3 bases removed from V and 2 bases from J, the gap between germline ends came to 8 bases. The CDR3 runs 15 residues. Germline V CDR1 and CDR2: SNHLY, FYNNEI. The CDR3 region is CASSDRAAGANVLTF. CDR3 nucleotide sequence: TGTGCCAGCAGTGATCGAGCTGCTGGGGCCAACGTCCTGACTTTC.

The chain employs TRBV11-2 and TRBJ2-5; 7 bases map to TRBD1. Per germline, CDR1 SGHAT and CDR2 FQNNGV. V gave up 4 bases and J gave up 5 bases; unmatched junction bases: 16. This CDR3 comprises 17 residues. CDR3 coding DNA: TGTGCCAGCAGCTCGCTAAGGACAGGTCCCCTTCGGGAGACCCAGTACTTC. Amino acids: CASSSLRTGPLRETQYF.

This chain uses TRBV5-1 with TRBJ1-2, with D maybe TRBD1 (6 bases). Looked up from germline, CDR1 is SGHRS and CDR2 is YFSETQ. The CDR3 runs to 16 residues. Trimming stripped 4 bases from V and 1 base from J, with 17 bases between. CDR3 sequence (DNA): TGCGCCAGCAGCGCGCCCCGGGACAACAATAACTATGGCTACACCTTC. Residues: CASSAPRDNNNYGYTF.

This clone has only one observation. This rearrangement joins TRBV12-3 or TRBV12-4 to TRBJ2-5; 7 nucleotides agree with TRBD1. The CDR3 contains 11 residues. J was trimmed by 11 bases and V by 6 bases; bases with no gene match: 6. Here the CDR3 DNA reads TGTGCCAGCAGACTCGACAGGGCTCAGTACTTC. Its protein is CASRLDRAQYF.

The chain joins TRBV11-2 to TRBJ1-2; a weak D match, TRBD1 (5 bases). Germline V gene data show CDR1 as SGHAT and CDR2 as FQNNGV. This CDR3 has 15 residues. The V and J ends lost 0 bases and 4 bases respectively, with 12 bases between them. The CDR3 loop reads CASSLDLRTTYGYTF. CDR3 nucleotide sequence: TGTGCCAGCAGCTTAGATCTTCGGACAACCTATGGCTACACCTTC.

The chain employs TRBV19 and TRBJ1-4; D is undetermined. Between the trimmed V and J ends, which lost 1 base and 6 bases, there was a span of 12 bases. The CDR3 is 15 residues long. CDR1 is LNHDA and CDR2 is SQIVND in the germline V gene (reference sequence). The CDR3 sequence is CASSIGLQPYEKLFF. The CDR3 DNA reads TGTGCCAGTAGTATAGGGCTACAGCCCTATGAAAAACTGTTTTTT.

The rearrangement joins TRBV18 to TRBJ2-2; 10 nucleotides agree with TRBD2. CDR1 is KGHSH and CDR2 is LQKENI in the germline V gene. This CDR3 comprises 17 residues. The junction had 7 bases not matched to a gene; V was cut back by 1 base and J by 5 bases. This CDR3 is CASSPRTSGAGTGELFF. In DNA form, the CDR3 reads TGTGCCAGCTCACCACGGACTAGCGGAGCTGGGACCGGGGAGCTGTTTTTT.

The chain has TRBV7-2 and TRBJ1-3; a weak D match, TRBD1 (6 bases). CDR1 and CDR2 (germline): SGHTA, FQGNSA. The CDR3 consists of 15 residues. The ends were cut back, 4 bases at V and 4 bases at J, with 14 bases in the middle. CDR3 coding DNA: TGTGCCAGCAGCTCCGAAGGGGGGCCAGGAAACACCATATATTTT. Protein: CASSSEGGPGNTIYF.

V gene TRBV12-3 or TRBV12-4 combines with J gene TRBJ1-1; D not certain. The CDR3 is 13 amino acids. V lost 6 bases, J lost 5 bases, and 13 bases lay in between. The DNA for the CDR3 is TGTGCCAGCAGGGGCAGCGGAGGGACTGAAGCTTTCTTT. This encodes CASRGSGGTEAFF.

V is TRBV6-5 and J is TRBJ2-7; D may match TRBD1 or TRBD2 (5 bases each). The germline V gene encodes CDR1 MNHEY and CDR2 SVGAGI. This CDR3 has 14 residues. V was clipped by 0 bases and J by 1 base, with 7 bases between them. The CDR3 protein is CASSYSGPSYEQYF. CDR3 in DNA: TGTGCCAGCAGTTACTCGGGACCTTCCTACGAGCAGTACTTC.

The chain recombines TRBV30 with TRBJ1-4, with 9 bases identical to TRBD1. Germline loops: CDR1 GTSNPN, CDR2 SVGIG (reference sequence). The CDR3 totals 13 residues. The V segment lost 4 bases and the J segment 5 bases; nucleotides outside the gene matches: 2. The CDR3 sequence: CAWKGTGNEKLFF. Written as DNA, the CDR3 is TGTGCCTGGAAGGGGACAGGGAATGAAAAACTGTTTTTT.

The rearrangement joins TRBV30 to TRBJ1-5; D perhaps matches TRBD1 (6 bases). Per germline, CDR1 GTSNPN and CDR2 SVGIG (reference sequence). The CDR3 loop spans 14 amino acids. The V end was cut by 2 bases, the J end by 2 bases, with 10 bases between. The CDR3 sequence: CAWSRGDGNQPQHF. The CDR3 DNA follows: TGTGCCTGGAGTAGGGGGGACGGCAATCAGCCCCAGCATTTT.

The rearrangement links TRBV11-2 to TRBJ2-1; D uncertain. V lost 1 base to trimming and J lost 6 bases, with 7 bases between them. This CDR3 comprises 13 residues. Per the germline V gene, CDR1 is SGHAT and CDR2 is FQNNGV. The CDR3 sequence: CASSLGVGNEQFF. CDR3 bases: TGTGCCAGCAGCTTAGGGGTAGGCAATGAGCAGTTCTTC.

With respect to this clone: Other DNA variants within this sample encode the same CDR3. The CDR3 spells CATSDSSGANVLTF. CDR3 nucleotides: TGTGCCACCAGTGACTCATCAGGGGCCAACGTCCTGACTTTC. V is TRBV24-1 and J is TRBJ2-6; D is ambiguous. The CDR3 has 14 amino acids. V was clipped by 4 bases and J by 4 bases, with 7 bases between them. The germline gives CDR1 KGHDR, CDR2 SFDVKD.

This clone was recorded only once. CDR3 coding DNA: TGTGCCAGCAGCTCTCAGCCGGGACAGCAAGAGACCCAGTACTTC. Translation: CASSSQPGQQETQYF. The genes are TRBV7-3 and TRBJ2-5; 7 nucleotides line up with TRBD1. The trim removed 4 bases at V and 2 bases at J, leaving 7 bases unmatched. The germline V gene has CDR1 SGHTA and CDR2 FQGTGA. CDR3 length equals 15 residues.

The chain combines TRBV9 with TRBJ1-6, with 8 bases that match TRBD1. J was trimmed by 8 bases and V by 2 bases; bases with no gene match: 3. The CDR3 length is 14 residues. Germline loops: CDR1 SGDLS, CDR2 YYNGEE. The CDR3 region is CASSVTGGDSPLHF. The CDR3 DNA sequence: TGTGCCAGCAGCGTCACAGGGGGGGATTCACCCCTCCACTTT.

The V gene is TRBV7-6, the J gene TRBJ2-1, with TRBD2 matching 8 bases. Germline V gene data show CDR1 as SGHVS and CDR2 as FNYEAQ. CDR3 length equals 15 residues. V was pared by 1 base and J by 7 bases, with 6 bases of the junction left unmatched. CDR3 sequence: CASSLEAGEWNEQFF. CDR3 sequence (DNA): TGTGCCAGCAGCTTAGAAGCGGGAGAATGGAATGAGCAGTTCTTC.

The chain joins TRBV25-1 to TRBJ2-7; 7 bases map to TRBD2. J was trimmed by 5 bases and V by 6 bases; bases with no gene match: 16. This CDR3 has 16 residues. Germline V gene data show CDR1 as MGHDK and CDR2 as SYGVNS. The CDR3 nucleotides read TGTGCCAGCAGCAAACCCGGAGGGGCGGGAGTCCACGAGCAGTACTTC. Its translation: CASSKPGGAGVHEQYF.

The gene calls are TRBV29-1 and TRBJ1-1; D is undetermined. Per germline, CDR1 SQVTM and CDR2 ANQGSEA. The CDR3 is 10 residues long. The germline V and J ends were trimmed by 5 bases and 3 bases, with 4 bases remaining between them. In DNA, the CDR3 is TGCAGCGTTTGTGACACTGAAGCTTTCTTT. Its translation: CSVCDTEAFF.

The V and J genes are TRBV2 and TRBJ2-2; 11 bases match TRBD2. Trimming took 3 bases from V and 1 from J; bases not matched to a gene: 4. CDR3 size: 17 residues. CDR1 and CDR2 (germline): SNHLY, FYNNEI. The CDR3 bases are TGTGCCAGCAGTGACCTTAGCGGGAGGGTGAACACCGGGGAGCTGTTTTTT. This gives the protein CASSDLSGRVNTGELFF.

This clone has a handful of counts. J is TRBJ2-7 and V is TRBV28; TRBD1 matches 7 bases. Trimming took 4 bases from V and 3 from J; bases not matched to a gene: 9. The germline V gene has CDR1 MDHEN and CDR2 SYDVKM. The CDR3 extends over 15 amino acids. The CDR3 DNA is TGTGCCAGCAGTTCTCTAGGACAGGTCCGCTACGAGCAGTACTTC. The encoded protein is CASSSLGQVRYEQYF.

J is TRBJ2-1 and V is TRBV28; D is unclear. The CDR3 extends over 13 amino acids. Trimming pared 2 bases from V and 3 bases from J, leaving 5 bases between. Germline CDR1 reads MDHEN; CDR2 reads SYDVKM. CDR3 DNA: TGTGCCAGCAGTTTAAAGGACTACAATGAGCAGTTCTTC. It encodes CASSLKDYNEQFF.

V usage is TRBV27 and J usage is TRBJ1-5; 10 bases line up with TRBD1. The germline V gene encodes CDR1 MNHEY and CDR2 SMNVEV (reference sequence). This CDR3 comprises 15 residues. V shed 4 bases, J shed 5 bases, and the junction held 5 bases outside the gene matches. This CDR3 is CASSSNDRGHQPQHF. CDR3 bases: TGTGCCAGCAGTTCCAACGACAGGGGGCATCAGCCCCAGCATTTT.

CDR3 nucleotide sequence: TGTGCCAGCAGTTACTCCATGACAGGCTCTGGCTACACCTTC. It is translated as CASSYSMTGSGYTF. The rearrangement links TRBV6-6 to TRBJ1-2, with D possibly TRBD1 on 6 matching bases. Trimming shortened V by 0 bases and J by 7 bases, and 12 bases separated the two germline ends. This CDR3 is built from 14 residues. CDR1 and CDR2 from the germline V gene are MNHNY and SVGAGI (reference sequence).